This entry lists 18 T cell receptor beta chains sequenced from one sample in a study of OX40 agonist ivuxolimab in advanced cancers. Library creation used the immunoSEQ multiplex PCR assay. In TCRdb, the immuneACCESS table is reduced to in-frame sequences with V and J assigned. These tables do not hold every clone; where another copy was compared, an unresolved V gene accounts for under half, and the others remain unexplained. Here the sample has tens of thousands of clones; roughly 86% occur a single time. The ten largest clones add up to less than 3% of the sample. The specimen was CD4+ or CD8+ T cells sorted from blood, collected in a trial of the OX40 agonist ivuxolimab. Every receptor here comes from an adult with an advanced solid tumor such as melanoma, head and neck, liver or kidney cancer.

The chain employs TRBV7-3 and TRBJ2-3, with TRBD2 identical over 12 bases. The CDR3 length is 16 residues. The V segment lost 3 bases and the J segment 2 bases; nucleotides outside the gene matches: 3. The germline CDR1 and CDR2 sequences are SGHTA and FQGTGA. CDR3 sequence (DNA): TGTGCCAGCAGCTTCACTAGCGGGGGGCCCACAGATACGCAGTATTTT. This codes for CASSFTSGGPTDTQYF.

This chain connects TRBV27 to TRBJ2-2, with D possibly being TRBD2 (6 bases). In germline, CDR1 is MNHEY, CDR2 SMNVEV (reference sequence). Trimming pared 3 bases from V and 2 bases from J, leaving 13 bases between. CDR3 size: 16 residues. As DNA, the CDR3 is TGTGCCAGCAGTTTTTTCCCCGGGGGAAACACCGGGGAGCTGTTTTTT. Translated: CASSFFPGGNTGELFF.

This chain uses TRBV4-1 with TRBJ2-7; 8 bases match TRBD2. Per the germline V gene, CDR1 is MGHRA and CDR2 is YSYEKL. This CDR3 region has 14 residues. The CDR3 sequence is CASSPREGVYERYV. The CDR3 bases are TGCGCCAGCAGCCCCCGGGAGGGGGTTTACGAGCGGTACGTC.

The chain is built from TRBV28 and TRBJ2-7, with D unresolved. This CDR3 has 12 amino acids. The germline gives CDR1 MDHEN, CDR2 SYDVKM. Deletions cut 2 bases from V and 4 bases from J, with 6 bases between. The CDR3 here is CASSLVGYEQYF. The DNA for the CDR3 is TGTGCCAGCAGTTTAGTGGGGTACGAGCAGTACTTC.

The chain uses TRBV18 and TRBJ2-7, with 9 bases that match TRBD1. V shed 0 bases, J shed 6 bases, and the junction held 9 bases outside the gene matches. Germline CDR1 KGHSH, CDR2 LQKENI. This CDR3 region has 16 residues. The CDR3 sequence: CASSPPHGTGISEQYF. The CDR3 region has the DNA TGTGCCAGCTCACCACCACATGGGACAGGGATAAGCGAGCAGTACTTC.

The CDR3 region is CAWSVDSKRGYGYTF. In DNA, the CDR3 is TGTGCCTGGAGTGTAGACTCGAAACGTGGCTATGGCTACACCTTC. The chain recombines TRBV30 with TRBJ1-2; D call uncertain. Germline V gives CDR1 GTSNPN, CDR2 SVGIG (reference sequence). The V end lost 0 bases, the J end lost 4 bases, and 15 bases lay between the germline ends. The CDR3 has 15 residues.

V usage is TRBV29-1 and J usage is TRBJ2-6; D is possibly TRBD1 (7 bases). Trimming cost V 4 bases and J 5 bases, with 12 bases left between them. The CDR3 extends over 14 amino acids. Germline-derived CDR1 and CDR2 are SQVTM and ANQGSEA. The CDR3 nucleotides read TGCAGCGTTGCCCAGGGGGGAAGGGCCAACGTCCTGACTTTC. Amino acid sequence: CSVAQGGRANVLTF.

The CDR3 protein is CASSSRGGGVNTEAFF. In DNA form, the CDR3 reads TGTGCCAGCAGCTCCCGAGGAGGGGGTGTGAACACTGAAGCTTTCTTT. The chain is built from TRBV9 and TRBJ1-1; possibly TRBD1 for D (6 bases). The V gene's germline CDR1 is SGDLS and CDR2 YYNGEE. This CDR3 is built from 16 residues. V was cut by 4 bases and J by 0 bases, with 16 bases left in between.

The chain joins TRBV7-2 to TRBJ2-5; TRBD2 agrees at 15 bases. The CDR3 sequence is 17 residues long. After removal of 3 bases from V and 2 bases from J, the junction contained 4 bases not matched to a gene. The germline CDR1 and CDR2 sequences are SGHTA and FQGNSA. This CDR3 reads CASSFGTSGGWQETQYF. The CDR3 DNA sequence: TGTGCCAGCAGCTTCGGGACTAGCGGGGGGTGGCAAGAGACCCAGTACTTC.

The chain couples TRBV19 to TRBJ1-3; 7 nucleotides agree with TRBD1. V was clipped by 6 bases and J by 5 bases; unmatched bases: 10. This CDR3 contains 15 residues. CDR1 is LNHDA, CDR2 SQIVND, per germline (reference sequence). CDR3 protein: CASSPTGKERNTIYF. The CDR3 DNA sequence: TGTGCCAGTAGCCCGACAGGGAAAGAAAGAAACACCATATATTTT.

Only a few counts were recorded for this clone. V usage is TRBV18 and J usage is TRBJ1-2, with D hard to call. There are 13 residues in the CDR3. Per the germline V gene, CDR1 is KGHSH and CDR2 is LQKENI. The V gene lost 6 bases and the J gene lost 5 bases, with 13 bases spanning the gap. CDR3 protein: CASSQTSGYGYTF. The CDR3 DNA follows: TGTGCCAGCTCGCAAACCAGTGGGTATGGCTACACCTTC.

The genes are TRBV6-5 and TRBJ2-5; unclear D gene. Trimming cost V 4 bases and J 5 bases, with 8 bases left between them. Germline V gene data show CDR1 as MNHEY and CDR2 as SVGAGI. This CDR3 spans 12 amino acids. The DNA for the CDR3 is TGTGCCAGCAGTTTGGTAGGGGAGACCCAGTACTTC. Protein sequence: CASSLVGETQYF.

This chain joins TRBV10-3 and TRBJ1-6, with 11 bases aligning to TRBD1. The CDR3 has 14 residues. Trimming took 2 bases from V and 10 from J; bases not matched to a gene: 1. Germline V gives CDR1 ENHRY, CDR2 SYGVKD. This CDR3 reads CAISEGQGASPLHF. For the CDR3, the DNA is TGTGCCATCAGTGAGGGACAGGGGGCCTCACCCCTCCACTTT.

The V gene is TRBV10-3, the J gene TRBJ1-5; D gene uncertain. The CDR3 has 14 amino acids. V lost 4 bases and J lost 0, with 7 bases in between. The V gene's germline CDR1 is ENHRY and CDR2 SYGVKD. The CDR3 nucleotides read TGTGCCATCAGTGGCGCGGATAGCAATCAGCCCCAGCATTTT. It encodes CAISGADSNQPQHF.

This clone was observed once. V is TRBV28 and J is TRBJ2-7; maybe TRBD2 (6 bases). The germline CDR1 and CDR2 sequences are MDHEN and SYDVKM. V shed 3 bases and J shed 0 bases, with 15 bases lying between them. The CDR3 is 16 residues long. CDR3 DNA: TGTGCCAGCAGTTTCGCGGAGGGGAGAAACTCCTACGAGCAGTACTTC. It encodes CASSFAEGRNSYEQYF.

This chain links TRBV10-3 with TRBJ1-1; the D gene is possibly TRBD1 (5 bases). Per germline, CDR1 ENHRY and CDR2 SYGVKD. Trimming pared 5 bases from V and 0 bases from J, leaving 13 bases between. This CDR3 is built from 15 residues. The CDR3 region is CAISTGAGLNTEAFF. The CDR3 DNA reads as TGTGCCATCAGTACAGGTGCGGGGCTGAACACTGAAGCTTTCTTT.

CDR3 nucleotide sequence: TGTGCCAGCAGTGAAGGTTCAGGAACCTACACAGATACGCAGTATTTT. Translating it yields CASSEGSGTYTDTQYF. The rearrangement links TRBV6-1 to TRBJ2-3; D not resolved. This CDR3 has 16 amino acids. Germline CDR1 and CDR2: MNHNS and SASEGT. The germline V and J ends were trimmed by 1 base and 2 bases, with 13 bases remaining between them.

This chain joins TRBV11-2 and TRBJ1-6; D unresolved. Germline V gene data show CDR1 as SGHAT and CDR2 as FQNNGV. V was pared by 2 bases and J by 7 bases, with 21 bases between. The CDR3 spans 18 residues. As DNA, the CDR3 is TGTGCCAGCAGCTTATTGTTAGGTGGAAGCCTCCCCAATTCACCCCTCCACTTT. Translating gives CASSLLLGGSLPNSPLHF.